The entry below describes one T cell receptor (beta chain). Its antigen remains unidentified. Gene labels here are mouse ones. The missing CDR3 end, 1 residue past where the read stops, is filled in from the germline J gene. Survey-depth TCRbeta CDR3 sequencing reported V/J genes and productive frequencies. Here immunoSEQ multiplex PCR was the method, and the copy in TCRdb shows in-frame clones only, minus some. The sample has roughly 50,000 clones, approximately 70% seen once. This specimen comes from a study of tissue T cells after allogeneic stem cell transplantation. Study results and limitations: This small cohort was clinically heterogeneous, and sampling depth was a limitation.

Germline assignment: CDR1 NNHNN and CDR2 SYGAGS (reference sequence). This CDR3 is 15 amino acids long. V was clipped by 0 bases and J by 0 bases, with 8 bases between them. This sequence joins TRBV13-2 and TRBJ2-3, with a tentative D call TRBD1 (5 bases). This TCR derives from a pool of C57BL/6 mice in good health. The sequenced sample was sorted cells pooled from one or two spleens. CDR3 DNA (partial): TGTGCCAGCGGTGATGCGGACACTAGTGCAGAAACGCTGTAT. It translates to CASGDADTSAETLY. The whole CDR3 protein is CASGDADTSAETLYF.